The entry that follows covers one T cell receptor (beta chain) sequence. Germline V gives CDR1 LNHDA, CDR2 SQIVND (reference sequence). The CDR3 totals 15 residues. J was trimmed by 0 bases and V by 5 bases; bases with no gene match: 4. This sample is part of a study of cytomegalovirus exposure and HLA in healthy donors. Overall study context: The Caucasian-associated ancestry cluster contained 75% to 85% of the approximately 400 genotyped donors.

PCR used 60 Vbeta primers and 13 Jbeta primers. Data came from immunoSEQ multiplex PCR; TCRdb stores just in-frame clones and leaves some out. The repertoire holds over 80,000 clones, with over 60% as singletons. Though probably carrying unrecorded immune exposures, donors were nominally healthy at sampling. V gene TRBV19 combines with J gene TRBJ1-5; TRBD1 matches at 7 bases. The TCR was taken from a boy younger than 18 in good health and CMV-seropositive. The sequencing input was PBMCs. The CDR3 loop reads CASSAGQVSNQPQHF. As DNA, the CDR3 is TGTGCCAGTAGTGCTGGACAGGTTAGCAATCAGCCCCAGCATTTT.